Listed below are T cell receptor beta chains from one sample, sequenced in a study of T cells in narcolepsy. Profiled with immunoSEQ multiplex PCR; TCRdb holds only in-frame clones, not every one. The table includes 30,000 or so clones, roughly 82% detected once. The material sequenced was CD45RA- memory CD4+ T cells from PBMCs. The receptors shown here come from a human donor with narcolepsy. Both conserved end residues are part of each CDR3. Each record gives: clone size, D gene, J gene, V gene, CDR3 DNA, CDR3 protein. The D gene is left open where the match is weak. Clone size is stated in some rows and not others, as once, few, many or a class when expanded.

clone_size: -
d_call: -
j_call: TRBJ1-1
v_call: TRBV28
cdr3_nt: TGTGCCGCGACGCCAGCGGGTAGATCCTTGAACACTGAAGCTTTCTTT
cdr3_aa: CAATPAGRSLNTEAFF

clone_size: -
d_call: -
j_call: TRBJ1-5
v_call: TRBV7-2
cdr3_nt: TGTGCCAGCAGCTTGAGTTCGACTTCGAATCAGCCCCAGCATTTT
cdr3_aa: CASSLSSTSNQPQHF

clone_size: -
d_call: TRBD1
j_call: TRBJ1-1
v_call: TRBV5-1
cdr3_nt: TGCGCCAGCAGCTTGGCTCCAGGGGGGAACACTGAAGCTTTCTTT
cdr3_aa: CASSLAPGGNTEAFF

clone_size: few
d_call: -
j_call: TRBJ2-6
v_call: TRBV5-1
cdr3_nt: TGCGCCAGCTCTCCTGGGGCCAACGTCCTGACTTTC
cdr3_aa: CASSPGANVLTF

clone_size: -
d_call: -
j_call: TRBJ1-1
v_call: TRBV28
cdr3_nt: TGTGCCAGCAGCTCCTACCGGGCCTCCCGCGGAGCTTTCTTT
cdr3_aa: CASSSYRASRGAFF

clone_size: -
d_call: TRBD1
j_call: TRBJ2-7
v_call: TRBV18
cdr3_nt: TGTGCCAGCTCACGGGGACAGGGGGTTACCGAGCAGTACTTC
cdr3_aa: CASSRGQGVTEQYF

clone_size: -
d_call: TRBD2
j_call: TRBJ2-2
v_call: TRBV15
cdr3_nt: TGTGCCACCAAACAGGATCGGAGGACTAGCGGGAAAGACACCGGGGAGCTGTTTTTT
cdr3_aa: CATKQDRRTSGKDTGELFF

clone_size: -
d_call: TRBD2
j_call: TRBJ2-2
v_call: TRBV7-8
cdr3_nt: TGTGCCAGCAGCTTAGCTAGCGGGAGGGCCTATGACGGGGAGCTGTTTTTT
cdr3_aa: CASSLASGRAYDGELFF

clone_size: -
d_call: -
j_call: TRBJ2-1
v_call: TRBV18
cdr3_nt: TGTGCCAGCTCAGGGGCTAGCGTACGCTCCTACAATGAGCAGTTCTTC
cdr3_aa: CASSGASVRSYNEQFF

clone_size: -
d_call: -
j_call: TRBJ2-7
v_call: TRBV6-1
cdr3_nt: TGTGCCAGCACCGAGCCTTCAATCTACGAGCAGTACTTC
cdr3_aa: CASTEPSIYEQYF

clone_size: -
d_call: TRBD2
j_call: TRBJ2-7
v_call: TRBV11-2
cdr3_nt: TGTGCCAGCAGCCTAGCGGGGACGAGCTCCTACGAGCAGTACTTC
cdr3_aa: CASSLAGTSSYEQYF

clone_size: -
d_call: TRBD1
j_call: TRBJ2-7
v_call: TRBV10-3
cdr3_nt: TGTGCCATCAGTGAGGGACAGGGCTACGAGCAGTACTTC
cdr3_aa: CAISEGQGYEQYF

clone_size: -
d_call: TRBD1
j_call: TRBJ1-4
v_call: TRBV19
cdr3_nt: TGTGCCAGTACCTCATCGGGACAGGGAAATGAAAAACTGTTTTTT
cdr3_aa: CASTSSGQGNEKLFF

clone_size: -
d_call: -
j_call: TRBJ1-1
v_call: TRBV29-1
cdr3_nt: TGCAGCGTTTGCCGGGAAGAGGACACTGAAGCTTTCTTT
cdr3_aa: CSVCREEDTEAFF

clone_size: -
d_call: TRBD1
j_call: TRBJ2-2
v_call: TRBV6-1
cdr3_nt: TGTGCCAGCACCCAAGGGACAGGGGCCGGGGAGCTGTTTTTT
cdr3_aa: CASTQGTGAGELFF

clone_size: -
d_call: -
j_call: TRBJ1-6
v_call: TRBV9
cdr3_nt: TGTGCCAGCAGCGTAGATAGTTCACCCCTCCACTTT
cdr3_aa: CASSVDSSPLHF

clone_size: few
d_call: -
j_call: TRBJ2-7
v_call: TRBV6-5
cdr3_nt: TGTGCCAGCAGGGAACAAGGCGGACCTGGCGAGCAGTACTTC
cdr3_aa: CASREQGGPGEQYF